Below are 13 T cell receptor beta chains sequenced from a single sample in a study of T-cell memory formation after mild COVID-19. One entry per CDR3 protein results from TCRdb running MiXCR on the 5' RACE reads. The sample has 450,000 or so distinct CDR3 sequences; 20% are singletons. The sample consisted of PBMCs or a T cell subset sorted from them (not recorded which). The source of these receptors is an adult woman who had mild COVID-19 (a few samples of this study predate the infection). Cell type and time point are not known.

The chain links TRBV9 to TRBJ2-1, with D maybe TRBD1 (6 bases). With 3 bases removed from V and 4 bases from J, the gap between germline ends came to 14 bases. The CDR3 runs to 15 residues. Per the germline V gene, CDR1 is SGDLS and CDR2 is YYNGEE. Here the CDR3 reads CASSGESTGYNEQFF. CDR3 DNA: TGTGCCAGCAGCGGGGAATCCACAGGGTACAATGAGCAGTTCTTC.

The chain uses TRBV7-8 and TRBJ2-6; D uncertain. This CDR3 contains 17 residues. CDR1 and CDR2 from the germline V gene are SGHVS and FQNEAQ. Deletions cut 1 base from V and 2 bases from J, with 12 bases between. CDR3 loop: CASSLERVPPGANVLTF. In nucleotides, the CDR3 is TGTGCCAGCAGCTTAGAAAGGGTACCCCCTGGGGCCAACGTCCTGACTTTC. Together with reference TRBV7-8 and TRBJ2-6, the CDR3 gives the full variable domain: GAGVSQSPRYKVAKRGQDVALRCDPISGHVSLFWYQQALGQGPEFLTYFQNEAQLDKSGLPSDRFFAERPEGSVSTLKIQRTQQEDSAVYLCASSLERVPPGANVLTFGAGSRLTVL.

The chain joins TRBV6-4 to TRBJ1-4, with 9 bases aligning to TRBD1. Germline CDR1 is MRHNA and CDR2 is SNTAGT. Unmatched junction bases numbered 4, after V lost 9 bases and J lost 5 bases. This CDR3 is 13 amino acids long. The CDR3 nucleotides are TGTGCCAGTTCCGGACAGGGGAATGAAAAACTGTTTTTT. Protein sequence: CASSGQGNEKLFF.

This clonotype was detected only a few times. The chain links TRBV18 to TRBJ1-3; D unresolved. The germline V gene has CDR1 KGHSH and CDR2 LQKENI. This CDR3 has 13 residues. Trimming took 3 bases from V and 4 from J, leaving 7 bases between them. The CDR3 loop reads CASSPGSGNTIYF. The CDR3 nucleotides are TGTGCCAGCTCACCGGGCTCGGGAAACACCATATATTTT.

The J gene is TRBJ1-5, the V gene TRBV6-6; a possible D gene is TRBD1 (6 bases). V lost 0 bases and J 1 base, leaving 16 bases between the germline ends. In germline, CDR1 is MNHNY, CDR2 SVGAGI (reference sequence). The CDR3 runs 18 residues. The CDR3 region is CASSYSPPGHQSNQPQHF. DNA for the CDR3: TGTGCCAGCAGTTACTCGCCGCCGGGACACCAGAGCAATCAGCCCCAGCATTTT.

The rearrangement joins TRBV3-1 to TRBJ2-3; D could derive from TRBD1 or TRBD2 (5 bases each). CDR1 is LGHDT, CDR2 YNNKEL, per germline (reference sequence). The CDR3 has 13 amino acids. V shed 1 base and J shed 8 bases, with 10 bases lying between them. CDR3 in amino acids: CASSQVTRGTQYF. The CDR3 nucleotides read TGTGCCAGCAGCCAAGTTACGAGGGGTACGCAGTATTTT.

This clonotype was recorded a few times. The chain links TRBV4-3 to TRBJ1-3; maybe TRBD1 (5 bases). This CDR3 comprises 16 residues. Germline CDR1 is LGHNA and CDR2 is YSLEER. Trimming took off 0 bases at V and 0 bases at J, with 9 bases between the two ends. The CDR3 reads CASSQDDSRSGNTIYF. The CDR3 DNA follows: TGCGCCAGCAGCCAAGATGACAGTCGCTCTGGAAACACCATATATTTT.

The chain is built from TRBV12-3 or TRBV12-4 and TRBJ1-1; 7 bases are shared with TRBD1. V lost 10 bases and J lost 3; bases outside the gene matches: 8. This CDR3 has 13 amino acids. The CDR3 region is CATQGDIYTEAFF. CDR3 nucleotides: TGTGCCACCCAGGGGGACATCTACACTGAAGCTTTCTTT.

V gene TRBV20-1 combines with J gene TRBJ1-2; possibly TRBD1 for D (5 bases). V lost 6 bases and J 3 bases, leaving 17 bases between the germline ends. CDR3 length: 14 residues. In germline, CDR1 is DFQATT, CDR2 SNEGSKA (reference sequence). The CDR3 here is CSAGPPGVYYGYTF. In DNA, the CDR3 is TGCAGTGCCGGACCGCCGGGGGTTTACTATGGCTACACCTTC.

This clonotype was observed a handful of times. This rearrangement joins TRBV3-1 to TRBJ2-5; a possible D gene is TRBD1 (5 bases). The V gene lost 4 bases and the J gene lost 5 bases, with 20 bases spanning the gap. Germline-derived CDR1 and CDR2 are LGHDT and YNNKEL (reference sequence). The CDR3 contains 16 residues. The CDR3 spells CASSPADIPTAETQYF. The DNA of the CDR3 is TGTGCCAGCAGCCCGGCGGACATTCCGACTGCTGAGACCCAGTACTTC.

The chain has TRBV29-1 and TRBJ1-3; 7 positions agree with TRBD1. The CDR3 contains 14 residues. The ends lost 6 bases at V and 0 bases at J; junction bases unmatched: 5. The germline CDR1 and CDR2 sequences are SQVTM and ANQGSEA. CDR3 amino acids: CSVVGQSSGNTIYF. As DNA, the CDR3 is TGCAGCGTGGTGGGACAGAGCTCTGGAAACACCATATATTTT.

The genes are TRBV6-2 or TRBV6-3 and TRBJ2-1, with 7 bases that match TRBD2. J lost 8 bases, V lost 2 bases, and 9 bases had no gene match. CDR3 length: 15 residues. Per the germline V gene, CDR1 is MNHEY and CDR2 is SVGEGT. The chain's CDR3 is CASSYVAGAGYEQFF. The CDR3 coding sequence is TGTGCCAGCAGTTACGTGGCGGGAGCTGGTTATGAGCAGTTCTTC.

This clonotype turned up a few times. The chain employs TRBV4-3 and TRBJ1-4, with 7 positions matching TRBD1. The V gene end was trimmed by 1 base and the J gene end by 8 bases; junction bases not matched to a gene: 4. There are 14 residues in the CDR3. Germline CDR1 is LGHNA and CDR2 is YSLEER. CDR3 bases: TGCGCCAGCAGCCAAGTGGGGACAGTGGAAAAACTGTTTTTT. It encodes CASSQVGTVEKLFF.